These 8 T cell receptor beta chains came from one sample sequenced in a study. Each CDR3 protein gets one entry after TCRdb re-called the RT-PCR reads with MiXCR. The table has 300 to 350 distinct CDR3 sequences, around four fifths seen once. Sample: memory CD4+ T cells from salivary gland. The receptors were sampled from a female donor with primary Sjogren's syndrome.

A remark on this clonotype: This beta chain is an unintended read in a library built for alpha chains; its size means little. The chain couples TRBV28 to TRBJ2-4; 7 bases are shared with TRBD2. Trimming took 6 bases from V and 12 from J; bases not matched to a gene: 14. The CDR3 is made up of 14 amino acids. Germline V lookup: CDR1 MDHEN, CDR2 SYDVKM. CDR3 sequence reads: CASSGTPGGGYQYF. The CDR3 bases are TGTGCCAGCAGCGGGACCCCGGGGGGTGGTTATCAGTACTTC.

Comments on this clonotype: This beta chain is off target for a library built for alpha chains, so its abundance means little. The gene calls are TRBV5-4 and TRBJ1-6; possibly TRBD1 for D (6 bases). Germline V CDR1 and CDR2: SGHNT, YYREEE (reference sequence). The CDR3 length is 14 residues. Trimming removed 5 bases from V and 9 bases from J, with 15 bases in between. CDR3 amino acids: CASRDRSGSSPLHF. The CDR3 region has the DNA TGTGCCAGCAGAGACAGGTCGGGATCTTCACCCCTCCACTTT.

Concerning this clonotype: This beta chain is a stray sequence in a library constructed for alpha chains; its clone size is not meaningful. V is TRBV24-1 and J is TRBJ2-5, with 8 bases identical to TRBD2. Losses at the gene ends were 0 bases for V and 7 bases for J; bases not matched to a gene: 3. This CDR3 spans 14 amino acids. Germline V gives CDR1 KGHDR, CDR2 SFDVKD. The CDR3 is CATSDLSGRGTQYF. The CDR3 region has the DNA TGTGCCACCAGTGATTTGAGCGGGAGAGGGACCCAGTACTTC.

Turning to this clonotype: Because the library targeted alpha chains, this beta chain is an off-target read whose size means little. The V gene is TRBV12-3 or TRBV12-4, the J gene TRBJ1-2; D unclear. CDR3 length: 13 amino acids. V dropped 6 bases and J dropped 8 bases, with 16 bases sitting between them. DNA of the CDR3: TGTGCCAGCAGCCTAGGACCCAGCGCGGGCTACACCTTC. Protein product: CASSLGPSAGYTF.

For this clonotype: This beta chain is an off-target read within a library intended for alpha chains, so its frequency means little. The rearrangement uses TRBV11-2 and TRBJ2-2; either TRBD1 or TRBD2 may fit D (5 bases each). CDR1 SGHAT and CDR2 FQNNGV come from the germline V gene. Trimming took 1 base from V and 6 from J, leaving 9 bases between them. The CDR3 consists of 14 residues. CDR3 sequence reads: CASSLGGVPGELFF. The CDR3 coding sequence is TGTGCCAGCAGCTTAGGAGGGGTGCCCGGGGAGCTGTTTTTT.

Concerning this clonotype itself: The size of this beta chain means little, since it is a stray read in a library made for alpha chains. The chain recombines TRBV12-3 or TRBV12-4 with TRBJ1-5; unclear D gene. The V end was cut by 6 bases, the J end by 4 bases, with 16 bases between. CDR3 size: 15 residues. CDR3 DNA: TGTGCCAGCAGCCTAGGATACGGTGAGAATCAGCCCCAGCATTTT. Translating gives CASSLGYGENQPQHF.

Notes on this clonotype: Since it is a stray read in a library aimed at alpha chains, this beta chain has a size that is not meaningful. V and J are TRBV5-4 and TRBJ2-3, with D uncertain. Germline V gene sequence: CDR1 SGHNT, CDR2 YYREEE (reference sequence). This CDR3 is 13 amino acids long. With 0 bases removed from V and 3 bases from J, the gap between germline ends came to 5 bases. CDR3 sequence reads: CASSLGRTDTQYF. The CDR3 region has the DNA TGTGCCAGCAGCTTGGGGAGAACAGATACGCAGTATTTT. Full variable domain (remainder filled in from reference TRBV5-4 and TRBJ2-3): ETGVTQSPTHLIKTRGQQVTLRCSSQSGHNTVSWYQQALGQGPQFIFQYYREEENGRGNFPPRFSGLQFPNYSSELNVNALELDDSALYLCASSLGRTDTQYFGPGTRLTVL.

As for this clonotype: For a library built for alpha chains, this beta chain is a stray read; little rests on its size. J is TRBJ2-1 and V is TRBV7-2; unclear D gene. This CDR3 spans 11 amino acids. Germline CDR1 is SGHTA and CDR2 is FQGNSA. V dropped 5 bases and J dropped 9 bases, with 8 bases sitting between them. The CDR3 loop reads CASSAFGEQFF. In nucleotides, the CDR3 is TGTGCCAGCAGCGCATTTGGTGAGCAGTTCTTC.